The subject of this entry is one TCR beta chain. In the authors' methods: Researchers report that nucleated cell counts were estimated from reference gene primer amplification. Libraries were prepared by immunoSEQ multiplex PCR; TCRdb keeps only in-frame clonotypes and omits some of them. V and J calls and clone size follow that table, whereas D and trimming were derived from the DNA. Of 240,000 or so clones listed, roughly 86% were seen once; the top ten hold about 12%. The record originates from a study of blood T cell repertoires in COVID-19. Turning to the study itself: Specimens from acute and convalescent COVID-19 originated in the United States, Italy and Spain. The cDNA or gDNA used as material had been derived from T cells, B-cell-depleted T cells, or PBMCs.

V shed 6 bases and J 2 bases; nucleotides not matched to a gene: 4. The CDR3 loop spans 13 amino acids. Germline assignment: CDR1 SGHDN and CDR2 FVKESK. This clonotype originated in a man older than 75 with acute or convalescent COVID-19. Sequencing input: peripheral blood. The rearrangement uses TRBV14 and TRBJ2-7, with 7 bases fitting TRBD2. As DNA, the CDR3 is TGTGCCAGCAGTTGGGGGGGAGCCTACGAGCAGTACTTC. Its protein is CASSWGGAYEQYF.